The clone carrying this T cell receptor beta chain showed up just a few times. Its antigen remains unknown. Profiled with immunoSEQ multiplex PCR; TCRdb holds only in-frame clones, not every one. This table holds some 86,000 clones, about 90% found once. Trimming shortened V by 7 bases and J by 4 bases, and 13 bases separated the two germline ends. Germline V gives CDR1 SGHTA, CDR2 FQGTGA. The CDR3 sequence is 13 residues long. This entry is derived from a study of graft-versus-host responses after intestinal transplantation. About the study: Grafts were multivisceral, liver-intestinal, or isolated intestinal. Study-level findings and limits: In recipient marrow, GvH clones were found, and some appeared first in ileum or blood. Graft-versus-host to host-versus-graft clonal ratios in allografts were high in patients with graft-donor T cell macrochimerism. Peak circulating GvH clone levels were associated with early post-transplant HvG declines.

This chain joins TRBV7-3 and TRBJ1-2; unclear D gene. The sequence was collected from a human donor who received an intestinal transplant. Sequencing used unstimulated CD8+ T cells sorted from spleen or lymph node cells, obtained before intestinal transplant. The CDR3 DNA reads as TGTGCCAGCACAGGCCCGTTGTCCTATGGCTACACCTTC. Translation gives CASTGPLSYGYTF.